The 8 T cell receptor beta chains given below trace back to one sample, sequenced in a study of T cells in Graves' hyperthyroidism and ophthalmopathy. The investigators amplified TCR beta CDR3 regions from RNA transcripts. A set of HTBI primers served as the primers for a first-round RT-PCR of the TCR CDR3. One entry per CDR3 protein results from TCRdb running MiXCR on the multiplex PCR reads. This repertoire shows approximately 370,000 distinct CDR3 sequences, 15% to 20% found once; its top ten account for almost 35%. Specimen: blood. These receptors were obtained from a young woman with Graves' hyperthyroidism that later progressed to Graves' ophthalmopathy.

Of note for this clonotype: A much larger clone lies one base from this, so it may be a read error. The chain uses TRBV10-3 and TRBJ1-2, with 7 bases lining up with TRBD1. Per germline, CDR1 ENHRY and CDR2 SYGVKD. The CDR3 spans 16 residues. The CDR3 protein is CAISEKGAGANYGCTF. DNA for the CDR3: TGTGCCATCAGTGAGAAGGGGGCAGGGGCTAACTATGGCTGCACCTTC.

This clonotype was seen only a few times. The chain recombines TRBV3-1 with TRBJ2-7, with D unresolved. The V and J ends lost 3 bases and 0 bases respectively, with 6 bases between them. Per germline, CDR1 LGHDT and CDR2 YNNKEL (reference sequence). This CDR3 is 13 amino acids long. DNA of the CDR3: TGTGCCAGCAGCCACCAGAACTCCTACGAGCAGTACTTC. Translating it yields CASSHQNSYEQYF.

This clonotype was seen at least ten times. V gene TRBV28 combines with J gene TRBJ2-2; unclear D gene. Germline-derived CDR1 and CDR2 are MDHEN and SYDVKM. V shed 6 bases and J shed 4 bases, with 9 bases lying between them. The CDR3 sequence is 13 residues long. The CDR3 region has the DNA TGTGCCAGCAGCCTACCCCTCACCGGGGAGCTGTTTTTT. Protein: CASSLPLTGELFF.

This chain links TRBV7-9 with TRBJ1-5; D not certain. This CDR3 is 15 amino acids long. Trimming pared 3 bases from V and 5 bases from J, leaving 14 bases between. Per germline, CDR1 SEHNR and CDR2 FQNEAQ (reference sequence). The CDR3 region is CASSLGSITHQPQHF. The CDR3 nucleotides read TGTGCCAGCAGCTTGGGGAGTATCACCCATCAGCCCCAGCATTTT.

The chain employs TRBV7-2 and TRBJ1-4; D call uncertain. The V gene's germline CDR1 is SGHTA and CDR2 FQGNSA. Trimming cost V 1 base and J 0 bases, with 6 bases left between them. The length of the CDR3 is 15 residues. CDR3 region: CASSLGVATNEKLFF. CDR3 DNA sequence: TGTGCCAGCAGCTTAGGGGTTGCAACTAATGAAAAACTGTTTTTT.

This clonotype was seen ten or more times. The CDR3 DNA reads as TGCGCCAGCAGCTCCCAGGCCCCAAGCACAGATACGCAGTATTTT. This codes for CASSSQAPSTDTQYF. The chain joins TRBV5-1 to TRBJ2-3; D is uncertain. Germline V CDR1 and CDR2: SGHRS, YFSETQ. V dropped 3 bases and J dropped 0 bases, with 11 bases sitting between them. The CDR3 extends over 15 amino acids.

This clonotype occurred a few times. The V gene is TRBV20-1, the J gene TRBJ2-1; TRBD2 agrees at 13 bases. The germline V gene encodes CDR1 DFQATT and CDR2 SNEGSKA (reference sequence). V gave up 3 bases and J gave up 9 bases; unmatched junction bases: 11. The CDR3 totals 16 residues. The CDR3 bases are TGCAGTGCTAGGTCTCCGAGACTAGCGGGAGGTTTTGAGCAGTTCTTC. Encoded protein: CSARSPRLAGGFEQFF.

Ten or more counts support this clonotype. The V call is TRBV5-6, the J call TRBJ2-3; 12 nucleotides line up with TRBD2. V was clipped by 4 bases and J by 8 bases; unmatched bases: 14. The CDR3 sequence is 17 residues long. Germline CDR1 reads SGHDT; CDR2 reads YYEEEE. The CDR3 protein is CASSAYLLAGGFGTQYF. The CDR3 nucleotides are TGTGCCAGCAGCGCCTACCTACTAGCGGGAGGTTTTGGTACGCAGTATTTT.